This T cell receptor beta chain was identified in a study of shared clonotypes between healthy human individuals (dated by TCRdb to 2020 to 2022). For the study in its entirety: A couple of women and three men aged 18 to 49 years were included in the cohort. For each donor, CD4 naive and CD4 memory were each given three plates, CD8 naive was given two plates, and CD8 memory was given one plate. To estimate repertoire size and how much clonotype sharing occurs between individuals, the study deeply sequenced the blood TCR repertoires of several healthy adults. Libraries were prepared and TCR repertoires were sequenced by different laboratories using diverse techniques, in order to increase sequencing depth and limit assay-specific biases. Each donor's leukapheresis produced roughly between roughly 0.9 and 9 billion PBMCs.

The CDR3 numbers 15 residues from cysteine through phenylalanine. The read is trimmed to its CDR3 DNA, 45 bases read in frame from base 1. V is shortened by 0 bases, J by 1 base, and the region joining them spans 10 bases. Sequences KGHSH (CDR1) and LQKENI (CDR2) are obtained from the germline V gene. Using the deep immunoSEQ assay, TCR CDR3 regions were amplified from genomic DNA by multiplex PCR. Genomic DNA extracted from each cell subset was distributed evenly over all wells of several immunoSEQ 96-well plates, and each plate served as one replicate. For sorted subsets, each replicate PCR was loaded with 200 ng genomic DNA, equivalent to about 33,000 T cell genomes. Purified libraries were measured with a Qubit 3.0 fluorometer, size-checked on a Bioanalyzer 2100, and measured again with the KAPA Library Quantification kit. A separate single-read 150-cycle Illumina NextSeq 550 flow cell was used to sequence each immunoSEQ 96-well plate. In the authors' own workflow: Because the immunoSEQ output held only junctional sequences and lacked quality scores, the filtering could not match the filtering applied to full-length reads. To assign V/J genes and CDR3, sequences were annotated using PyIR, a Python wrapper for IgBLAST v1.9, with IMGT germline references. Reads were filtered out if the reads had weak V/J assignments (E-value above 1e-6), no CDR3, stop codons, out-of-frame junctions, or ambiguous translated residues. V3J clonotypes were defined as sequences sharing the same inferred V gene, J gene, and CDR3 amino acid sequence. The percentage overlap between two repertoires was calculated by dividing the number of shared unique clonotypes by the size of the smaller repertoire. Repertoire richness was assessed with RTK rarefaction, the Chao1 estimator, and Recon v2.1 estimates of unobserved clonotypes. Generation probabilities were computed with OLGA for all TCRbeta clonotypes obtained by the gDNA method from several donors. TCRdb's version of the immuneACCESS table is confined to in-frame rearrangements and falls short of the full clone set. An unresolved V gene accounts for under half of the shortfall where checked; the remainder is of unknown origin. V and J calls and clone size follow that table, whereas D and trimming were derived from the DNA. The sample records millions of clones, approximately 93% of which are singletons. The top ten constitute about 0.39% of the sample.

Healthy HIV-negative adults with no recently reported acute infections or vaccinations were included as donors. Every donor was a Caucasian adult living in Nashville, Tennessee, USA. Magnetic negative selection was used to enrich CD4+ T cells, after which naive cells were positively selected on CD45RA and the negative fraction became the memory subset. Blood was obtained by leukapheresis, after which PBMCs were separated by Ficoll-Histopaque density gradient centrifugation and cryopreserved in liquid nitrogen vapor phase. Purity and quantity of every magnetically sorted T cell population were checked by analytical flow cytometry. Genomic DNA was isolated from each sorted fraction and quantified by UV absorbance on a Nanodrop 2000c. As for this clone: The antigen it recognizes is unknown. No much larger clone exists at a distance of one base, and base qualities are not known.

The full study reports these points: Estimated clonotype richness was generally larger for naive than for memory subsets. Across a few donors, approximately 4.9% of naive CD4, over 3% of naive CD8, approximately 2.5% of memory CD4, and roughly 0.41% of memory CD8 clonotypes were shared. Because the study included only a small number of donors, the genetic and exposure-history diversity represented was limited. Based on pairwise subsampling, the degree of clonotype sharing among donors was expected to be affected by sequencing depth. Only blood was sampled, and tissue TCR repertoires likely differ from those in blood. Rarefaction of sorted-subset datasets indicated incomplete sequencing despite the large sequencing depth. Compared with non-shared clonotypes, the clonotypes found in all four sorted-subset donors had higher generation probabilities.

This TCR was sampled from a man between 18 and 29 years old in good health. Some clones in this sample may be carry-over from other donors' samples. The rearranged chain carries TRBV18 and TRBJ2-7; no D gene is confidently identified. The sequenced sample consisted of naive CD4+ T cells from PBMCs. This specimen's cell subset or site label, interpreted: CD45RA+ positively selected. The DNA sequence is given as TGTGCCAGCTCACCACCTAGCAGTGCTTCCTACGAGCAGTACTTC. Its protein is CASSPPSSASYEQYF.